The clone carrying this T cell receptor beta chain was counted only a few times. Its specificity is unknown. V lost 0 bases and J lost 2; bases outside the gene matches: 4. The CDR3 covers 15 residues. CDR1 and CDR2 (germline): SGDLS, YYNGEE. This entry comes from a study of cytomegalovirus exposure and HLA in healthy donors. The donors were in the approximately 130-subject validation cohort, distinct from the approximately 610-subject first cohort. This table comes from immunoSEQ multiplex PCR, and its TCRdb copy is limited to in-frame clones, with some not included. The repertoire includes under 350,000 clones, 80% to 90% of them detected once, and around 1% sits in the top ten. Study-wide findings and caveats: In a later analysis, first-cohort TCR clusters were found to tend to co-occur in the 130 or so validation repertoires. The study listed roughly 160 cytomegalovirus-associated TCR beta chains.

The sample consisted of PBMCs. The sequence came from a young woman in good health and CMV-seronegative. The V call is TRBV9, the J call TRBJ1-2; 7 bases fit TRBD1. The CDR3 region has the DNA TGTGCCAGCAGCGTAGAGTTAGGGGGCAACTATGGCTACACCTTC. Translating gives CASSVELGGNYGYTF.